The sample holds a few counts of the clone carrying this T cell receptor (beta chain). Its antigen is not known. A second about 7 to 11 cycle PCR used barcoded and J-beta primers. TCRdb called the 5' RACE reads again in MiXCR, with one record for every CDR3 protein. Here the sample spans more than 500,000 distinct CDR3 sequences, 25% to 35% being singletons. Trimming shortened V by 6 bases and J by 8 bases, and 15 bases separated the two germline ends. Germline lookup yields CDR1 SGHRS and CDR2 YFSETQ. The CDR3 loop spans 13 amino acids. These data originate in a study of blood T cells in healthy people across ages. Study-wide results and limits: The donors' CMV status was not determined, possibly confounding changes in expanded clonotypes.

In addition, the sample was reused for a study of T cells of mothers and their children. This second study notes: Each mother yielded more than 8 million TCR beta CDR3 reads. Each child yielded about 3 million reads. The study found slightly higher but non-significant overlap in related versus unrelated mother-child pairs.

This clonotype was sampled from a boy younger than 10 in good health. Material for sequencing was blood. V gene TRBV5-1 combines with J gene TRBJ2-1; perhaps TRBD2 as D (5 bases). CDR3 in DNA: TGCGCCAGCACCCCACTAGATTTCGATGAGCAGTTCTTC. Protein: CASTPLDFDEQFF.